This TCR beta chain was found in a study of cytomegalovirus exposure and HLA in healthy donors. Study-level results: Analyzed later, most CMV-associated TCR beta chains appeared HLA-restricted. Both high specificity and high sensitivity reportedly marked the classifier's diagnosis of cytomegalovirus status.

Of note for this clone: As yet, its antigen is unknown.

Primers: 60 Vbeta forward and 13 Jbeta reverse. Method: immunoSEQ multiplex PCR; TCRdb's copy keeps in-frame clones and lacks some. The sample includes around 120,000 clones, 79% of them seen just once. The CDR3 is 13 amino acids. Per germline, CDR1 SGHTA and CDR2 FQGNSA. Deletions cut 4 bases from V and 4 bases from J, with 9 bases between. The rearrangement joins TRBV7-2 to TRBJ2-3, with a possible D match to TRBD2 (6 bases). The sample consisted of PBMCs. This clonotype was sampled from a man aged 25 to 40 in good health and CMV-seropositive. CDR3 protein: CASSSWGADTQYF. The CDR3 bases are TGTGCCAGCAGCTCCTGGGGGGCAGATACGCAGTATTTT.